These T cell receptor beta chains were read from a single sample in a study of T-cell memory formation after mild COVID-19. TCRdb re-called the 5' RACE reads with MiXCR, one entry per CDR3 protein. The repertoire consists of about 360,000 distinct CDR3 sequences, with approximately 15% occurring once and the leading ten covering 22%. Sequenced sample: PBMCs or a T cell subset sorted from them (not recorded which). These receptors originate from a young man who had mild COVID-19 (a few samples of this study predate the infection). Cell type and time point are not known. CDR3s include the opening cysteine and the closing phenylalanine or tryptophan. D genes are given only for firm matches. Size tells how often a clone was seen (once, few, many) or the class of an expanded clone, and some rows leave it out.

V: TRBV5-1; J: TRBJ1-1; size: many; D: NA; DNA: TGCGCCAGCAGCCTACGGGACACCTCCTCTGAAGCTTTCTTT; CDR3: CASSLRDTSSEAFF
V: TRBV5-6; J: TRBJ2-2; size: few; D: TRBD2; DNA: TGTGCCAGAGCCCGACTAGCGGGGGGTTCGAACACCGGGGAGCTGTTTTTT; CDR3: CARARLAGGSNTGELFF
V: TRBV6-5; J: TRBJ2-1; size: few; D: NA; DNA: TGTGCCAGCAGTTATAATCCAGGTCCCTACAATGAGCAGTTCTTC; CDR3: CASSYNPGPYNEQFF
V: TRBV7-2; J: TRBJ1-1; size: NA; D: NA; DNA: TGTGCCAGCAGCTCCCCGGGGGGGTCAGGGGTCCCTGGAACTGAAGCTTTCTTT; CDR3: CASSSPGGSGVPGTEAFF
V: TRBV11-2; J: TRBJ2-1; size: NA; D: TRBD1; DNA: TGTGCCAGCAGCTTAGTAACAGGGGGCAATGAGCAGTTCTTC; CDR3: CASSLVTGGNEQFF
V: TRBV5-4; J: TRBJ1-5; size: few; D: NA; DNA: TGTGCCAGCAGCTCCATGGGCAAGGCGAGGAGGTGGCTGTATAGCAATCAGCCCCAGCATTTT; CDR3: CASSSMGKARRWLYSNQPQHF
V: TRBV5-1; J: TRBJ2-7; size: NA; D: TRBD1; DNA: TGCGCCAGCAGCCCCGGGACAGGCTCGGCGAGTGAACACTACGAGCAGTACTTC; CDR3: CASSPGTGSASEHYEQYF
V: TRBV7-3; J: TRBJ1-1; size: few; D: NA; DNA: TGTGCCAGCAGCCCGCGGGGGTTTGGGACTGAAGCTTTCTTT; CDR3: CASSPRGFGTEAFF
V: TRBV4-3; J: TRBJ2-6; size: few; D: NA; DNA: TGCGCCAGCAGCCATACTACAGGCTCTGGGGCCAACGTCCTGACTTTC; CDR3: CASSHTTGSGANVLTF
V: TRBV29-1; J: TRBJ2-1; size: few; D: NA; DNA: TGCAGCGTCGGGAAGGGGGGCAATGAGCAGTTCTTC; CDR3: CSVGKGGNEQFF
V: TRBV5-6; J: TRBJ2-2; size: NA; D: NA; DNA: TGTGCCAGCAGCTTGTCAGGGGCGCTGTTTTTT; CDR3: CASSLSGALFF
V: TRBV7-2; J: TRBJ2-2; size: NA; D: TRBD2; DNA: TGTGCCAGCAGCTTACGAGGGTTCCGGGGGGGCCTCCCCGGGGAGCTGTTTTTT; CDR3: CASSLRGFRGGLPGELFF